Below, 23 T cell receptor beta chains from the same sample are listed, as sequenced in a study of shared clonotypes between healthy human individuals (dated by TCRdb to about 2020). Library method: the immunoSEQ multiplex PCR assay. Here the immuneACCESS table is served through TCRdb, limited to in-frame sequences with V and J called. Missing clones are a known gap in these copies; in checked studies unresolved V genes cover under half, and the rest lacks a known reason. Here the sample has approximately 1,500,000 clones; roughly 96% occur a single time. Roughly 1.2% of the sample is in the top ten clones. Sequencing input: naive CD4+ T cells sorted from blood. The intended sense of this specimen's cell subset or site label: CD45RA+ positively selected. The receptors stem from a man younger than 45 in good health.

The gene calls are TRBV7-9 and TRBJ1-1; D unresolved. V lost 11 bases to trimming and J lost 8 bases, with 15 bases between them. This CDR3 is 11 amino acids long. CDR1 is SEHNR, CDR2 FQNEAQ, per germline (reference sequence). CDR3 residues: CAGQPLEEAFF. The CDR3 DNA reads TGTGCCGGCCAACCCCTCGAGGAAGCTTTCTTT.

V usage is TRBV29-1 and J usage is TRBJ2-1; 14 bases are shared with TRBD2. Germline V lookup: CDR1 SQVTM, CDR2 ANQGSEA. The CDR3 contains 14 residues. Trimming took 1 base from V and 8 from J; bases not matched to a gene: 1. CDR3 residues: CSVEGLAGGDEQFF. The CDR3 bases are TGCAGCGTTGAAGGACTAGCGGGAGGGGATGAGCAGTTCTTC.

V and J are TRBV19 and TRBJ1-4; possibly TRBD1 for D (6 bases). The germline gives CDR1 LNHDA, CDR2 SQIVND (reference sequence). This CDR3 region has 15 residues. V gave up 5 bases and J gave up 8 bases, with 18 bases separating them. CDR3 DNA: TGTGCCAGTAGTCCTGGTACAGGGAGGGAAGAAAAACTGTTTTTT. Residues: CASSPGTGREEKLFF.

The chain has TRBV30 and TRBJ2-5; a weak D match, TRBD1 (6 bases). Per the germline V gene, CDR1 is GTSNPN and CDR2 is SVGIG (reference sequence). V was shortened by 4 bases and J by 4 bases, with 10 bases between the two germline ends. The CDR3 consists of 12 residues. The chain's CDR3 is CAWTRGGETQYF. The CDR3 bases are TGTGCCTGGACCAGGGGCGGAGAGACCCAGTACTTC. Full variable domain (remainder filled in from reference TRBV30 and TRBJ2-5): SQTIHQWPATLVQPVGSPLSLECTVEGTSNPNLYWYRQAAGRGLQLLFYSVGIGQISSEVPQNLSASRPQDRQFILSSKKLLLSDSGFYLCAWTRGGETQYFGPGTRLLVL.

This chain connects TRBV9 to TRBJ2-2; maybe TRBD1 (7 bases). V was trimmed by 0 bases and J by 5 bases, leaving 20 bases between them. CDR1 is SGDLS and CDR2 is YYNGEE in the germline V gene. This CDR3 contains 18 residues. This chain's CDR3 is CASSVGGTGVSGTGELFF. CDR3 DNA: TGTGCCAGCAGCGTAGGCGGAACAGGGGTGAGCGGGACCGGGGAGCTGTTTTTT. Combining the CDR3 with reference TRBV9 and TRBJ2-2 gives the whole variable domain DSGVTQTPKHLITATGQRVTLRCSPRSGDLSVYWYQQSLDQGLQFLIQYYNGEERAKGNILERFSAQQFPDLHSELNLSSLELGDSALYFCASSVGGTGVSGTGELFFGEGSRLTVL.

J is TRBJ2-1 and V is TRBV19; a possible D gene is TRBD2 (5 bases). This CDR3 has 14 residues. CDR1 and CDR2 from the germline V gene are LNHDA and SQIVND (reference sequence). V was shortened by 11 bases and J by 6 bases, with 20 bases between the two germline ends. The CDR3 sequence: CASSSAGEINEQFF. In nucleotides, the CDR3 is TGTGCCTCCTCAAGCGCGGGTGAAATCAATGAGCAGTTCTTC.

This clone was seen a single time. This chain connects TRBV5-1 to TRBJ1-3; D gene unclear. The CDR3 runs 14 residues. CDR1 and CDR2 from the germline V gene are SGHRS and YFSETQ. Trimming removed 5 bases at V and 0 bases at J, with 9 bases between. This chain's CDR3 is CASRVGVSGNTIYF. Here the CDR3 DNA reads TGCGCCAGCAGGGTCGGGGTCTCTGGAAACACCATATATTTT.

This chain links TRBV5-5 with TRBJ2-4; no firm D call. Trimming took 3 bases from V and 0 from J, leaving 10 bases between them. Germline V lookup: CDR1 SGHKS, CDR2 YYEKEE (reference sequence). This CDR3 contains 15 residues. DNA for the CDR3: TGTGCCAGCAGCTCGCCTGAGCTAGCCAAAAACATTCAGTACTTC. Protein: CASSSPELAKNIQYF.

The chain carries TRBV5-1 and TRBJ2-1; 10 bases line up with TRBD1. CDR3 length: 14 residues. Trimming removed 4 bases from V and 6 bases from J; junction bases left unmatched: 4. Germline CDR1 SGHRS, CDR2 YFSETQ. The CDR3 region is CASSETGGINEQFF. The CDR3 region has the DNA TGCGCCAGCAGCGAGACAGGGGGCATCAATGAGCAGTTCTTC. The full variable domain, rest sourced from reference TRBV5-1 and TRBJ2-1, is KAGVTQTPRYLIKTRGQQVTLSCSPISGHRSVSWYQQTPGQGLQFLFEYFSETQRNKGNFPGRFSGRQFSNSRSEMNVSTLELGDSALYLCASSETGGINEQFFGPGTRLTVL.

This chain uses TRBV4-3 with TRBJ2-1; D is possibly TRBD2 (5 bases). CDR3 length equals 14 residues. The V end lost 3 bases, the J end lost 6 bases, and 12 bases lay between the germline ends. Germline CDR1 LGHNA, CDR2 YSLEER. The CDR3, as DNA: TGCGCCAGCAGCCAGCAACTAGTCCGCAATGAGCAGTTCTTC. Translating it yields CASSQQLVRNEQFF.

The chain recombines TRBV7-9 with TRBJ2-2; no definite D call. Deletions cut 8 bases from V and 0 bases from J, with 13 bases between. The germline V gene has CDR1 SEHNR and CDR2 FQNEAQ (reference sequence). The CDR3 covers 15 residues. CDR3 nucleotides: TGTGCCAGCTCTTCCATGATACCGAACACCGGGGAGCTGTTTTTT. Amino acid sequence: CASSSMIPNTGELFF.

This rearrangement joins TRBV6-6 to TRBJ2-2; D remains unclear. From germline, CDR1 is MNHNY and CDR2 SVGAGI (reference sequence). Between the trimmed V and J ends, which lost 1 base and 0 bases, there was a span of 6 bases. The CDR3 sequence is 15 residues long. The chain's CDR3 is CASSYLGSNTGELFF. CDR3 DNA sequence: TGTGCCAGCAGTTACTTGGGTTCGAACACCGGGGAGCTGTTTTTT.

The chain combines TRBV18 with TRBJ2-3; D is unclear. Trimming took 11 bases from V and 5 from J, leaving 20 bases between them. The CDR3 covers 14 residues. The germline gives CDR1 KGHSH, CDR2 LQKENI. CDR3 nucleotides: TGTGCCGCCAGCCCCCTATTTAGGGTAGATACGCAGTATTTT. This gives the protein CAASPLFRVDTQYF.

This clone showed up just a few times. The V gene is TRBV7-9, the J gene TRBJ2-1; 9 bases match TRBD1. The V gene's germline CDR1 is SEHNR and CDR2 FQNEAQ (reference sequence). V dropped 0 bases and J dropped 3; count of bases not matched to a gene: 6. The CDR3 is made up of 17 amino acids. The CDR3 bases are TGTGCCAGCAGCTTAGCGTCACAGGGGGCTATCTACAATGAGCAGTTCTTC. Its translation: CASSLASQGAIYNEQFF.

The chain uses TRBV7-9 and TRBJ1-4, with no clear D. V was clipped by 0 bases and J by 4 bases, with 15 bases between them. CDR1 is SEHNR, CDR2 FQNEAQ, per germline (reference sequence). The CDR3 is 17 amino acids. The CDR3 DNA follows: TGTGCCAGCAGCTTAGCACCTCGCGCGGCCCTTAATGAAAAACTGTTTTTT. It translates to CASSLAPRAALNEKLFF.

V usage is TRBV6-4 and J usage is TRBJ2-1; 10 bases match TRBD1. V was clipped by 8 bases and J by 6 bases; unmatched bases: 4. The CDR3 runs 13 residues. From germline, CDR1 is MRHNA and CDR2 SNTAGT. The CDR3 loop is CASGTGDANEQFF. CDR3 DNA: TGTGCCAGCGGGACAGGGGACGCCAATGAGCAGTTCTTC.

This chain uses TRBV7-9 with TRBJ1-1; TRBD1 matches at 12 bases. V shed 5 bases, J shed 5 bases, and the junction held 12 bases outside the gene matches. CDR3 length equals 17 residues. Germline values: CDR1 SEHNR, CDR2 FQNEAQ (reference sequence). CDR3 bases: TGTGCCAGCAGCCCCGGTAACGCGGGACAGGGGGCGACTGAAGCTTTCTTT. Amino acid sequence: CASSPGNAGQGATEAFF.

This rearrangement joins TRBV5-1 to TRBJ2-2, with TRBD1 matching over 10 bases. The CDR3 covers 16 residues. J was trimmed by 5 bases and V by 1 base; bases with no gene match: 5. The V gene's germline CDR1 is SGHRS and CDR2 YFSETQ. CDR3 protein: CASSLIPGQGTGELFF. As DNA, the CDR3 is TGCGCCAGCAGCTTGATACCGGGACAGGGGACCGGGGAGCTGTTTTTT.

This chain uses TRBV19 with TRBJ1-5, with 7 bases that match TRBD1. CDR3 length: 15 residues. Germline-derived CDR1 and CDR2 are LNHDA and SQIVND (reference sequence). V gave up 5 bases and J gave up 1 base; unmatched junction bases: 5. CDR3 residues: CASSRQGMSNQPQHF. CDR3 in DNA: TGTGCCAGTAGTCGACAGGGAATGAGCAATCAGCCCCAGCATTTT. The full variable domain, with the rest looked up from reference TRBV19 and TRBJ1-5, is DGGITQSPKYLFRKEGQNVTLSCEQNLNHDAMYWYRQDPGQGLRLIYYSQIVNDFQKGDIAEGYSVSREKKESFPLTVTSAQKNPTAFYLCASSRQGMSNQPQHFGDGTRLSIL.

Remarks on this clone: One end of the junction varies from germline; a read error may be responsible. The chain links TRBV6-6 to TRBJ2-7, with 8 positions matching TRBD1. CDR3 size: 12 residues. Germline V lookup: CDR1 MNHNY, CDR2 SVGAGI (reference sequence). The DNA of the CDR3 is TGTGCCAGCAACAAAGACAGGGGAACGAAGAACTTC. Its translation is CASNKDRGTKNF.

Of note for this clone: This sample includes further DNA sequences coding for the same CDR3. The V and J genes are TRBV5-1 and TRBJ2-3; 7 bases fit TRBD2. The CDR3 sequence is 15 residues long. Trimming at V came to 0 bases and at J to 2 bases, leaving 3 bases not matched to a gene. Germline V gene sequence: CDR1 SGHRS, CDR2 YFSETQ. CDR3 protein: CASSLVAGVTDTQYF. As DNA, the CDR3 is TGCGCCAGCAGCTTGGTCGCGGGGGTCACAGATACGCAGTATTTT. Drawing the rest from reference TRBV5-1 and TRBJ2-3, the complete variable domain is KAGVTQTPRYLIKTRGQQVTLSCSPISGHRSVSWYQQTPGQGLQFLFEYFSETQRNKGNFPGRFSGRQFSNSRSEMNVSTLELGDSALYLCASSLVAGVTDTQYFGPGTRLTVL.

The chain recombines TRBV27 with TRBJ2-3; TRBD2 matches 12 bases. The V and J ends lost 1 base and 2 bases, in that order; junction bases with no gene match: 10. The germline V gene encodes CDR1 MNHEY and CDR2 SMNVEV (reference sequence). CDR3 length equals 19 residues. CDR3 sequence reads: CASSLFSTTSGSHTDTQYF. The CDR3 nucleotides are TGTGCCAGCAGTTTATTTTCGACGACTAGCGGGAGCCACACAGATACGCAGTATTTT.

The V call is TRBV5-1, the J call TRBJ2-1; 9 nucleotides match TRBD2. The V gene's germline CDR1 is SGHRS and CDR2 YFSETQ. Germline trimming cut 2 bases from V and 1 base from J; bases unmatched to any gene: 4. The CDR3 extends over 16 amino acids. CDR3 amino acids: CASSLAGGQSYNEQFF. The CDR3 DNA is TGCGCCAGCAGCTTAGCGGGAGGACAATCCTACAATGAGCAGTTCTTC.